This T cell receptor beta chain comes out of a study of blood T cells in healthy people across ages. Primers used in a second PCR of about 6 to 11 cycles were a sample-barcoded 5' primer and a J-beta primer mix. Each TCR beta cDNA got a 12-nucleotide random molecular identifier. TCRdb analysed the 5' RACE reads with MiXCR anew, one entry per CDR3 protein. The sample lists 1.5 million to 2 million distinct CDR3 sequences, more than 35% occurring once. This clonotype has a handful of counts. Its antigen is currently unknown. Study outcomes and limitations: Unsorted PBMC input precluded a conclusive naive versus antigen-experienced comparison. In the absence of known donor CMV status, changes in expanded clonotypes were possibly confounded.

After removal of 2 bases from V and 6 bases from J, the junction contained 5 bases not matched to a gene. CDR1 is DFQATT, CDR2 SNEGSKA, per germline (reference sequence). This CDR3 spans 15 amino acids. The extraction recovered at least 5 micrograms of total RNA per sample. V and J are TRBV20-1 and TRBJ2-3, with 13 nucleotides matching TRBD2. The TCR comes from a human donor in good health. The specimen was blood. The CDR3 protein is CSARSMTSGGDTQYF. The CDR3 bases are TGCAGTGCTAGAAGCATGACTAGCGGGGGGGATACGCAGTATTTT.